Sequencing of this T cell receptor (beta chain) was carried out in a study of T cell changes during pregnancy in multiple sclerosis. Germline CDR1 SQVTM, CDR2 ANQGSEA. The CDR3 is 14 amino acids. Trimming cost V 2 bases and J 6 bases; bases outside gene matches: 6. Method: immunoSEQ multiplex PCR; TCRdb's copy keeps in-frame clones and lacks some. The repertoire has around 81,000 clones, 80% to 95% of them found once; the top ten carry roughly 3.9%. This material consisted of peripheral blood, taken after pregnancy. J is TRBJ2-1 and V is TRBV29-1; 8 bases line up with TRBD2. The source of this sequence is a female donor in good health, enrolled as a control in a pregnancy study. This CDR3 is CSVEQAGVVNEQFF. The CDR3 region has the DNA TGCAGCGTTGAACAAGCGGGGGTGGTCAATGAGCAGTTCTTC.